This paragraph reports one T cell receptor (beta chain). These data belong to a study of blood T cell repertoires in COVID-19. Study-level background: Sites in the United States, Italy and Spain provided acute and convalescent COVID-19 samples. PBMCs, B-cell-depleted T cells, or T cells were the source of the cDNA or gDNA that made up the material.

Original processing methods: Nucleated cell number was recorded as an estimate derived from reference gene primer amplification. Data came from immunoSEQ multiplex PCR; TCRdb stores just in-frame clones and leaves some out. That table is the source of V, J and clone size, and D and trimming were worked out from the DNA. The sample carries roughly 250,000 clones, roughly 81% recorded once. This clonotype was sampled from a man between 35 and 55 years old with acute or convalescent COVID-19. The sequencing input was peripheral blood.

The CDR3 region is CAWKRQGTGELFF. As DNA, the CDR3 is TGTGCCTGGAAGAGACAGGGAACCGGGGAGCTGTTTTTT. The V gene is TRBV30, the J gene TRBJ2-2, with 7 bases that match TRBD1. J gave up 5 bases and V 4 bases, and 4 bases lay outside the gene matches. Germline V lookup: CDR1 GTSNPN, CDR2 SVGIG (reference sequence). This CDR3 spans 13 amino acids.